This T cell receptor (beta chain) came from a study of cytomegalovirus exposure and HLA in healthy donors (dated by TCRdb to the late 2010s). Regarding the complete study: An earlier analysis of some 600 of the donors reported roughly 300 Gb of sequence data and roughly 120 million unique TCR beta sequences obtained from roughly 180 million T cells. In a later genetic analysis, genome-wide SNP genotypes for about three fifths of the roughly 670 donors were used, and that subset was treated as a discovery cohort. Of the 300 to 500 genotyped donors, approximately 80% were placed in the genetic ancestry cluster associated with self-reported Caucasian donors. Both class I and class II loci were covered by HLA typing, at four-digit resolution. An early release covering about 600 HLA-typed donors comprised 250 to 350 gigabases of sequencing data and approximately 85 million unique TCR sequences. Donor age, sex, ethnicity and CMV serostatus were compiled alongside the repertoire data. To decide whether each TCR beta V gene segment behaved as functional or pseudogenic, an earlier analysis of approximately 600 of the donors relied on high-throughput TCR beta sequencing. Among around 400 genotyped donors of the cohort, an average of about 240,000 unique TCR beta nucleotide sequences were sequenced per donor, around 20% of them non-productive. A few DR-DQ haplotypes were treated as single units for association and clustering because of strong linkage in the cohort. The number of typed donors differed by locus: about 629-630 for A, B, C, DRB1 and DQB1; 500 to 550 for DQA1; over 600 for DPA1; and roughly 470 for DPB1. A later analysis re-examined previously published TCR beta repertoires from roughly 650 donors and added high-resolution HLA genotyping to investigate patterns of TCR occurrence. The study aimed to test whether signatures of past pathogen exposure could be identified by cataloging public T cell receptors. To predict cytomegalovirus infection status, the study combined high-throughput TCR immunosequencing, statistical association of individual TCRs with disease status, and machine learning. Using immunosequencing, the study profiled T cell repertoires from some 670 subjects and related those repertoires to cytomegalovirus serostatus. Besides the first cohort of roughly 700 subjects, a separate validation cohort made up of 120 different subjects was used. In the later analysis, no new phenotypic data were used to find candidate immune exposures; instead, reliance was placed on TCR beta sequences and their occurrence across donors. Every discovery cohort repertoire had been produced on one sequencing platform. Overall study results and their limits: Linkage disequilibrium might explain the correlated functional status among segregating V segments, but an unknown experimental factor could not be excluded. In a later genetic analysis, a missense DCLRE1C variant was associated with V-gene and J-gene trimming of TCR beta chains, and the association was replicated in an independent cohort. The cohort was sequenced for TCR beta chains only, and without alpha or paired-chain data the features that could be detected were limited. Sequencing depth was assumed to be roughly uniform across donors in the presence/absence analyses, though that assumption may not hold. A total of about 180 TCR beta chains were listed by the study as associated with cytomegalovirus. According to a later genetic analysis, donors in an Asian-associated ancestry cluster had fewer N-insertions in productive TCRs than the roughly 700-donor mean. In an earlier analysis of around 600 of the donors, most TCR beta V segments were observed in productive rearrangements about 87% or about 30% of the time, broadly matching IMGT annotations. In a later analysis, the rate of TCR association differed among HLA loci, with DRB1 alleles having the most associated TCRs and HLA-C alleles having the fewest. At a false discovery rate of 0.05, a later analysis linked 16,951 TCR beta sequences to specific HLA alleles. According to a later analysis, parvovirus B19, influenza, CMV and Epstein-Barr virus appeared linked to several top co-occurrence clusters. A further reported finding was that TCR beta sequences accurately predicted the HLA-A and HLA-B alleles for most subjects in the first cohort. Because counts were too low, roughly 16 rarely observed V segments, including chromosome 9 orphons, were excluded from the earlier analysis of 587 of the donors. Because HLA typing was missing for some donors at each locus, association tests included only the typed subset. A cluster of highly shared sequence variants was judged likely to be a technical artifact of the sequencing pipeline. Cytomegalovirus status was reported to be diagnosed by the classifier with high specificity and sensitivity in both the original and validation cohorts. The only immune exposure information available for the cohort was CMV serostatus. Assigning TCR associations to individual alleles was difficult when HLA alleles, especially DR and DQ, strongly co-occurred. In vitro tests confirmed that a few of the cytomegalovirus-associated TCR beta chains recognize cytomegalovirus antigens. In a later analysis, most CMV-associated TCR beta chains were found to appear HLA-restricted, with HLA associations seemingly driven largely by CMV exposure. In a later analysis, HLA-associated TCR beta chains showed more clonal expansion and lower generation probabilities than non-associated chains that were equally common. Across donors, most TCR sequences were observed very rarely, whereas some public TCRs were present in many individuals. The authors suggested that the approach could potentially be extended to other disease states and immunological phenotypes.

The cohort comprised hundreds of healthy bone marrow donors. All cohort members were sampled while nominally healthy, although unrecorded immune exposures were likely present. The donor tested CMV seronegative, placing the donor among the 350 or so seronegative members of the cohort. A peripheral blood sample was collected from each donor, and TCR beta sequencing was performed on peripheral blood mononuclear cells. The Qiagen DNeasy Blood Extraction Kit was used to extract genomic DNA from the blood cell samples. The library was obtained by the immunoSEQ multiplex PCR assay. For the multiplex PCR, a mixture combining 60 forward primers for TCR Vbeta segments and 13 reverse primers for TCR Jbeta segments was used. The CDR3 region of rearranged TCR beta genes was amplified from genomic DNA with a multiplex PCR assay. On the Illumina HiSeq System, the amplified TCR beta libraries were sequenced as 87-base-pair reads. In the paper's pipeline: In a later analysis, approximately 74 million unique TCR beta chains were counted across the approximately 670 repertoires, and roughly 11 million of these chains were shared by at least two donors. A nearest-neighbor algorithm error-corrected the raw reads and collapsed the reads into unique sequences, merging closely related sequences to remove PCR and sequencing errors. Alignment of CDR3 sequences to IMGT reference sequences was used to assign V, D and J gene segments. For a sequence to be retained, a match of at least six nucleotides was required to both a V gene segment and a J gene segment. Rearrangements were classified as productive when the CDR3 lacked stop codons and remained in frame with V and J, and all other rearrangements were classified as non-productive. CDR3 was defined by IMGT convention, running from the second conserved V-encoded cysteine to the conserved J-encoded phenylalanine. The earlier analysis of around 640 of the donors excluded sequences that lacked an unambiguous match to a single V gene segment. An earlier analysis of just under 600 of the donors called V segments functional above 56.7% productive rearrangements and segregating when the between-donor standard deviation exceeded 5%. To diagnose cytomegalovirus status from the catalog of TCR beta chain sequences, a statistical classification framework was built. In a later analysis, TCR nucleotide sequences were compared against IMGT/GENE-DB human TR gene sequences so that V and J genes could be assigned. Using the TCRdist pipeline, a later analysis assigned CDR3 sequences along with most-parsimonious VDJ recombination scenarios. In a later analysis, each TCR beta chain was defined by its CDR3 amino acid sequence together with its V-gene family, and reads without a unique V-gene family were excluded. As a way to deal with suspected cross-contamination and a sequencing artifact, a later analysis dropped 450 to 600 nucleotide sequences that were highly shared and had low generation probability. For each public chain, a later analysis derived a clonal expansion index from normalized ranks of inferred template counts within each repertoire. Generation probabilities in a later analysis came from a VDJ recombination model fitted to out-of-frame rearrangements, and those results were checked against IGoR. Hypergeometric tests were used in a later analysis to score TCR-TCR, TCR-HLA and TCR-CMV co-occurrence, with a repertoire-size bias correction applied to the TCR pairs. False discovery rates were estimated in a later analysis by permuting HLA or CMV assignments 20 times. In a later analysis, co-occurring TCRs were grouped with DBSCAN, and TCRdist sequence similarity was added when clustering was performed within HLA-allele-positive subsets. Co-occurrence clustering excluded repertoires with fewer than 30,000 or more than 120,000 public chains, plus five with anomalous nucleotide sharing. TCRdb stores this immuneACCESS table with in-frame sequences only. Part of the clones is absent; in the studies checked, under half of the shortfall reflects unresolved V genes, and no reason is known for the rest. For V, J and clone size, that table is used; D and trimming come from the DNA. This sample comprises some 150,000 clones, 65% to 80% of them detected only once. The top ten hold around 4% of the sample.

This clone appeared once. Which antigen it targets is not known. No much larger clone is present one base from it, and per-base qualities are unavailable. Input material: PBMCs. The sequence was collected from a man aged 40-55 years in good health and CMV-seronegative.

The nucleotide sequence reads TGTGCCAGCAGTCTGTTAACCGGGGAGCTGTTTTTT. This translates into CASSLLTGELFF. The rearrangement joined TRBV6-5 to TRBJ2-2, with the identity of the D gene unclear. V loses 5 bases, J loses 5 bases, and the germline ends lie 6 bases apart. CDR1 and CDR2 are read off the germline V gene as MNHEY and SVGAGI. The CDR3 contains 12 residues, cysteine and phenylalanine counted. Of all the DNA, just the CDR3 is kept, 36 bases in frame from base 1.